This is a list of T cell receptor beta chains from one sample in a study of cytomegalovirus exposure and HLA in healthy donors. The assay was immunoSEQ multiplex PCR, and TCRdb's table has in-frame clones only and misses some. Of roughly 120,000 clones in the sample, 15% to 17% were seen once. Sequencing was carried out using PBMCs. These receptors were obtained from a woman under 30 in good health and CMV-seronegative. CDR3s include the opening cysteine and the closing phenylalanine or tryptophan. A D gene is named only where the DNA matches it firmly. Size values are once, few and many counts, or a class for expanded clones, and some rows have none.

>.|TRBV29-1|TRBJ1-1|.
CSASRGTEAFF
TGCAGCGCCTCGCGGGGCACTGAAGCTTTCTTT
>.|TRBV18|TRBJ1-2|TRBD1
CASSPQGAYGYTF
TGTGCCAGCTCACCACAGGGGGCCTATGGCTACACCTTC
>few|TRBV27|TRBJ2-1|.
CASSFVGAREQFF
TGTGCCAGCAGTTTTGTGGGGGCAAGAGAGCAGTTCTTC
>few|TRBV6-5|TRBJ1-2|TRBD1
CASSPQGTNYGYTF
TGTGCCAGCAGCCCACAGGGGACCAACTATGGCTACACCTTC
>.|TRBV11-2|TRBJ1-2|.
CASSLSFRQFIGGGYTF
TGTGCCAGCAGCTTGAGTTTCCGACAGTTTATTGGGGGGGGCTACACCTTC
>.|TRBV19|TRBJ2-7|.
CASSFQGSHEQYF
TGTGCCAGTAGCTTCCAGGGTTCCCACGAGCAGTACTTC
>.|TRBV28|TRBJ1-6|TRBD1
CASITGVGSPLHF
TGTGCCAGCATCACAGGGGTGGGATCACCCCTCCACTTT
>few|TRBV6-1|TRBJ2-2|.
CASSEIVHGGSYTGELFF
TGTGCCAGCAGTGAAATAGTACACGGAGGAAGTTACACCGGGGAGCTGTTTTTT
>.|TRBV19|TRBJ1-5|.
CASSEWANQPQHF
TGTGCCAGTAGTGAGTGGGCTAATCAGCCCCAGCATTTT
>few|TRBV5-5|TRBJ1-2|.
CASSQLAGFLDGYTF
TGTGCCAGCAGCCAGCTGGCAGGGTTCCTGGATGGCTACACCTTC
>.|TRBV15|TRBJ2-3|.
CATSGYLRQPDTQYF
TGTGCCACCAGCGGATACTTAAGACAGCCAGATACGCAGTATTTT
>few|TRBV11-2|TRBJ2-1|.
CASSLDAGGYNEQFF
TGTGCCAGCAGCTTAGACGCTGGCGGCTACAATGAGCAGTTCTTC
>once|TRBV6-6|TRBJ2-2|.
CASSYSSVPTGELFF
TGTGCCAGCAGTTACTCGTCCGTCCCCACCGGGGAGCTGTTTTTT
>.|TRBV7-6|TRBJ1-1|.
CASSLGAIEGHTEAFF
TGTGCCAGCAGCTTAGGGGCAATAGAGGGCCACACTGAAGCTTTCTTT
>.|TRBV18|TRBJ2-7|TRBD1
CASSPGQGAYEQYF
TGTGCCAGCTCACCGGGACAGGGGGCCTACGAGCAGTACTTC
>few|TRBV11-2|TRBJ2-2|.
CASSLVRGNTGELFF
TGTGCCAGCAGCTTAGTTCGGGGGAACACCGGGGAGCTGTTTTTT
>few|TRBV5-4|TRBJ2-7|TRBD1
CASSTGQHYEQYF
TGTGCCAGCAGCACGGGACAGCACTACGAGCAGTACTTC
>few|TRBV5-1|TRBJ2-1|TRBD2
CASSLPTSGPTNEQFF
TGCGCCAGCAGCCTCCCGACTAGCGGGCCGACTAATGAGCAGTTCTTC
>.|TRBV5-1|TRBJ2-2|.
CASRPDSNTGELFF
TGCGCCAGCCGCCCAGACAGTAACACCGGGGAGCTGTTTTTT
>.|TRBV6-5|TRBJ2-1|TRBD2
CASSYSGGGARNEQFF
TGTGCCAGCAGTTACTCGGGCGGGGGGGCCCGTAATGAGCAGTTCTTC
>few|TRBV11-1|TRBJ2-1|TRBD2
CASSFSYSGGYLNEQFF
TGTGCCAGCAGCTTTAGTTACAGCGGGGGCTACCTCAATGAGCAGTTCTTC
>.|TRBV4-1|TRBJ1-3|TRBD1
CASSQVPVDRAGNTIYF
TGCGCCAGCAGCCAAGTACCGGTGGACAGGGCTGGAAACACCATATATTTT
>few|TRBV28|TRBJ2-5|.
CASSLVSETQYF
TGTGCCAGCAGTTTAGTTTCGGAGACCCAGTACTTC
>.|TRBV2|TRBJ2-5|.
CASRYEETQYF
TGTGCCAGCAGGTATGAAGAGACCCAGTACTTC
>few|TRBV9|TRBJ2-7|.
CASSVGAAPYEQYF
TGTGCCAGCAGCGTAGGGGCAGCACCCTACGAGCAGTACTTC
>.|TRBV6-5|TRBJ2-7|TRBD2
CASTHRTSGRYEQYF
TGTGCCAGCACCCACCGGACTAGCGGGAGGTACGAGCAGTACTTC
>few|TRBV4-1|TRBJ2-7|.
CASSPSPLRVEGSYEQYF
TGCGCCAGCAGCCCTAGCCCCCTCAGAGTGGAAGGCTCCTACGAGCAGTACTTC
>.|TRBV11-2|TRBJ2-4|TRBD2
CASSPRVSGRSLNIQYF
TGTGCCAGCAGCCCCCGCGTTAGCGGGAGGTCGCTAAACATTCAGTACTTC
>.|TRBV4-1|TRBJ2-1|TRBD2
CASSQDGWEGRNEQFF
TGCGCCAGCAGCCAAGATGGGTGGGAGGGCCGAAATGAGCAGTTCTTC
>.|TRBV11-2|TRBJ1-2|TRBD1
CASSSPLDRGSGYTF
TGTGCCAGCAGCTCCCCGTTGGACAGGGGCTCTGGCTACACCTTC
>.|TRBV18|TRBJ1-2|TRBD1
CASSPDRGKNYGYTF
TGTGCCAGCTCACCAGACAGGGGGAAAAACTATGGCTACACCTTC
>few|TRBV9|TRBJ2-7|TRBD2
CASSVGEGAYEQYF
TGTGCCAGCAGTGTGGGGGAGGGCGCCTACGAGCAGTACTTC
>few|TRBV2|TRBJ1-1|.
CASSREVVGGKAFF
TGTGCCAGCAGCCGCGAGGTCGTTGGTGGTAAAGCTTTCTTT
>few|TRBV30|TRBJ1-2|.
CAWSADSTNYGYTF
TGTGCCTGGAGTGCAGACTCTACTAACTATGGCTACACCTTC
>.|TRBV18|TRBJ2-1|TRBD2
CASSRILASPDGNEQFF
TGTGCCAGCTCACGGATACTAGCGAGCCCCGACGGCAATGAGCAGTTCTTC
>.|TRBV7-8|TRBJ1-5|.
CASSVRELGQPQHF
TGTGCCAGCAGCGTCAGGGAACTGGGCCAGCCCCAGCATTTT
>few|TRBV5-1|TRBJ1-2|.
CASSLGVRYGYTF
TGCGCCAGCAGCTTGGGGGTGAGGTATGGCTACACCTTC
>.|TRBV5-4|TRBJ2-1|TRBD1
CASSSSKTGAFYNEQFF
TGTGCCAGCAGCTCAAGCAAGACAGGGGCTTTCTACAATGAGCAGTTCTTC
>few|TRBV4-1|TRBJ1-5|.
CASSLDANVRGQPQHF
TGCGCCAGCAGCCTGGACGCTAACGTTCGGGGTCAGCCCCAGCATTTT
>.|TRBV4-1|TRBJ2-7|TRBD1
CASSQTGGASYEQYF
TGCGCCAGCAGCCAGACAGGGGGCGCGTCCTACGAGCAGTACTTC
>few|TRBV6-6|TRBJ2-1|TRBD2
CASSYEGLGVNEQFF
TGTGCCAGCAGTTACGAGGGACTAGGGGTCAATGAGCAGTTCTTC
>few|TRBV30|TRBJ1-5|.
CAWNTGDQPQHF
TGTGCCTGGAACACAGGCGATCAGCCCCAGCATTTT
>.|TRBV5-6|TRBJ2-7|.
CASSLMGASYEQYF
TGTGCCAGCAGCTTGATGGGGGCCTCCTACGAGCAGTACTTC
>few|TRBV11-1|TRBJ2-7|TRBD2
CASSPGWRGYEQYF
TGTGCCAGCAGCCCAGGCTGGCGGGGGTACGAGCAGTACTTC
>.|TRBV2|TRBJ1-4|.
CASSEVTREKLFF
TGTGCCAGCAGTGAAGTTACCCGGGAAAAACTGTTTTTT
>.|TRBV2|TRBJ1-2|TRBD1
CASMGQGAGYTF
TGTGCCAGCATGGGACAGGGGGCCGGCTACACCTTC
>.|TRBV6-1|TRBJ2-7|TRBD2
CASIGLAGGAHEQYF
TGTGCCAGCATCGGACTAGCGGGAGGTGCCCACGAGCAGTACTTC
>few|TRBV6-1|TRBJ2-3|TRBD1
CASSQAAGTGGTDTQYF
TGTGCCAGCAGTCAAGCTGCCGGGACAGGGGGCACAGATACGCAGTATTTT
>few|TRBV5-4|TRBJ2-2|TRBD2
CASSGLAGGDTGELFF
TGTGCCAGCAGCGGATTAGCGGGAGGGGACACCGGGGAGCTGTTTTTT
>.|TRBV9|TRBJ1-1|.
CASSVVGANTEAFF
TGTGCCAGCAGCGTAGTAGGGGCGAACACTGAAGCTTTCTTT
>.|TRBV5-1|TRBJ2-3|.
CASSFGRSTDTQYF
TGCGCCAGCAGCTTTGGGAGGAGCACAGATACGCAGTATTTT
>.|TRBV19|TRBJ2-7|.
CASSISFSPYEQYF
TGTGCCAGTAGTATAAGTTTTAGCCCCTACGAGCAGTACTTC
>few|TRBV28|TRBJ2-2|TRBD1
CATEGGNTGELFF
TGTGCTACCGAAGGGGGCAACACCGGGGAGCTGTTTTTT